This entry lists 21 T cell receptor beta chains sequenced from one sample in a study of blood T cells in healthy people across ages (dated by TCRdb to the mid-2010s). The method behind the library was 5' RACE. Sequencing relied on an Illumina HiSeq 2500. The second PCR ran for roughly 6 to 11 cycles and used a J-beta primer mix along with a sample-barcoded 5' primer. The public sequencing data were trimmed at Q25 with fastp and processed into clonotypes with MiXCR by TCRdb, which kept only in-frame beta chains. Each entry merges the rows of one CDR3 protein and shows their most common DNA and genes. This sample holds fewer than 800,000 distinct CDR3 sequences; around half were observed only once. Of the sample, under 35% is held by the ten largest clones. Sequenced sample: blood. These receptors all come from a woman in her sixties or seventies in good health.

The sample holds a few counts of this clonotype. The V call is TRBV3-1, the J call TRBJ2-1, with D possibly being TRBD2 (5 bases). The length of the CDR3 is 15 residues. V was cut by 3 bases and J by 0 bases, with 9 bases left in between. Germline assignment: CDR1 LGHDT and CDR2 YNNKEL (reference sequence). This chain's CDR3 is CASSQTINSYNEQFF. The CDR3 DNA follows: TGTGCCAGCAGCCAGACTATCAACTCCTACAATGAGCAGTTCTTC.

In its sample, this clonotype was seen a few times. This chain joins TRBV4-3 and TRBJ2-7; D gene ambiguous. CDR1 and CDR2 from the germline V gene are LGHNA and YSLEER. The CDR3 sequence is 14 residues long. Trimming removed 1 base at V and 5 bases at J, with 12 bases between. CDR3 DNA sequence: TGCGCCAGCAGCCAAGGGTGGGAAGAAGACGAGCAGTACTTC. It translates to CASSQGWEEDEQYF.

To note about this clonotype: A read error may account for a junction end that differs from germline. The rearrangement joins TRBV28 to TRBJ2-7; TRBD1 aligns across 7 bases. Germline-derived CDR1 and CDR2 are MDHEN and SYDVKM. This CDR3 is 15 amino acids long. The DNA for the CDR3 is TGTGCCAGCAGTTCCCCACGCGGACAGGCCTACGGGCAGTACTTC. Residues: CASSSPRGQAYGQYF.

This chain links TRBV9 with TRBJ2-3, with D unclear. V was trimmed by 4 bases and J by 1 base, leaving 10 bases between them. This CDR3 is built from 14 residues. Germline V lookup: CDR1 SGDLS, CDR2 YYNGEE. The CDR3 here is CASSPNWGTDTQYF. The DNA of the CDR3 is TGTGCCAGCAGCCCCAACTGGGGCACAGATACGCAGTATTTT.

This chain uses TRBV7-9 with TRBJ2-7; maybe TRBD1 (6 bases). From germline, CDR1 is SEHNR and CDR2 FQNEAQ (reference sequence). V lost 1 base, J lost 4 bases, and 14 bases lay in between. This CDR3 comprises 15 residues. This CDR3 reads CASSLVILDRYEQYF. DNA of the CDR3: TGTGCCAGCAGCTTAGTGATCCTGGACAGATACGAGCAGTACTTC.

This clonotype appeared once. The rearrangement joins TRBV2 to TRBJ1-2; TRBD1 might be the D (5 bases). From germline, CDR1 is SNHLY and CDR2 FYNNEI. V shed 3 bases and J shed 4 bases, with 9 bases lying between them. The CDR3 length is 13 residues. CDR3 amino acids: CASSDGAAYGYTF. The CDR3 nucleotides are TGTGCCAGCAGTGATGGGGCGGCCTATGGCTACACCTTC.

This sequence joins TRBV2 and TRBJ2-3, with D perhaps TRBD2 (6 bases). The CDR3 consists of 15 residues. V was clipped by 4 bases and J by 8 bases, with 19 bases between them. Germline CDR1 and CDR2: SNHLY and FYNNEI. In DNA form, the CDR3 reads TGTGCCAGCAGTGTCGCACCAGCGGGCAAGGGTACGCAGTATTTT. The encoded protein is CASSVAPAGKGTQYF.

V gene TRBV7-2 combines with J gene TRBJ2-1; TRBD2 matches at 13 bases. The CDR3 contains 17 residues. V lost 2 bases, J lost 6 bases, and 7 bases stayed unmatched. Germline V lookup: CDR1 SGHTA, CDR2 FQGNSA. The CDR3, as DNA: TGTGCCAGCAGCTTACACCGACTAGCGGGAGGATTCAATGAGCAGTTCTTC. This encodes CASSLHRLAGGFNEQFF.

V is TRBV6-5 and J is TRBJ1-2, with D possibly TRBD1 on 5 matching bases. This CDR3 contains 13 residues. Germline CDR1 reads MNHEY; CDR2 reads SVGAGI. V was cut by 6 bases and J by 2 bases, with 10 bases left in between. In DNA form, the CDR3 reads TGTGCCAGCAGGCACGACAGCAACTATGGCTACACCTTC. Protein: CASRHDSNYGYTF.

This clonotype has a handful of counts. The chain combines TRBV27 with TRBJ2-1; D gene ambiguous. CDR1 is MNHEY, CDR2 SMNVEV, per germline (reference sequence). The CDR3 is made up of 11 amino acids. The germline V and J ends were trimmed by 1 base and 8 bases, with 3 bases remaining between them. The CDR3 bases are TGTGCCAGCAGTTTATACGATGAGCAGTTCTTC. Encoded protein: CASSLYDEQFF.

J is TRBJ2-7 and V is TRBV20-1; 11 nucleotides align to TRBD2. The CDR3 is 17 amino acids. Trimming at V came to 6 bases and at J to 8 bases, leaving 21 bases not matched to a gene. CDR1 DFQATT and CDR2 SNEGSKA come from the germline V gene (reference sequence). The CDR3 is CSASPLPGGTSGIKQYF. The CDR3 region has the DNA TGCAGTGCAAGCCCCTTACCCGGAGGGACTAGCGGCATCAAGCAGTACTTC.

This clonotype was detected only once. The gene calls are TRBV28 and TRBJ1-6; D uncertain. The V gene's germline CDR1 is MDHEN and CDR2 SYDVKM. CDR3 length: 15 residues. The V and J ends lost 7 bases and 4 bases respectively, with 14 bases between them. The CDR3 DNA reads TGTGCCAGCAAGAGGACCCGACAATATAATTCACCCCTCCACTTT. Encoded protein: CASKRTRQYNSPLHF.

The genes are TRBV5-1 and TRBJ2-1; D may correspond to TRBD1 or TRBD2 (6 bases each). V gave up 6 bases and J gave up 0 bases, with 16 bases separating them. Germline V gene lookup returns CDR1 SGHRS and CDR2 YFSETQ. CDR3 size: 16 residues. The CDR3: CASKGDGGSSYNEQFF. The CDR3 region has the DNA TGCGCCAGCAAGGGAGACGGGGGCAGCTCCTACAATGAGCAGTTCTTC.

Comment on this clonotype: One junction end does not reproduce the germline sequence, and a read error may be involved. The V and J genes are TRBV3-1 and TRBJ2-7; the D gene is possibly TRBD1 (6 bases). The CDR3 runs 17 residues. Per germline, CDR1 LGHDT and CDR2 YNNKEL (reference sequence). The CDR3 loop reads CASSQGTRQDSSYERYF. The CDR3 DNA follows: TGTGCCAGCAGCCAGGGAACGAGACAGGACAGCTCCTACGAGCGGTACTTC.

The chain links TRBV7-2 to TRBJ2-7; the D is unclear. Judging by the DNA end, TRBJ2-5 fits better; the J call may be wrong. Germline assignment: CDR1 SGHTA and CDR2 FQGNSA. This CDR3 has 14 residues. For the CDR3, the DNA is TGTGCCAGTTCAATTATGGCGGTCGTGGAGACCCAGTACTTC. This sequence encodes CASSIMAVVETQYF.

The chain combines TRBV5-1 with TRBJ2-7, with TRBD1 matching over 7 bases. CDR1 is SGHRS, CDR2 YFSETQ, per germline. The ends lost 9 bases at V and 7 bases at J; junction bases unmatched: 16. The CDR3 covers 14 residues. The CDR3 protein is CATTRDSGDCEQYF. The CDR3 coding sequence is TGCGCCACCACCAGGGACAGCGGTGACTGTGAGCAGTACTTC.

V usage is TRBV11-2 and J usage is TRBJ2-3; D is ambiguous. Trimming stripped 2 bases from V and 5 bases from J, with 11 bases between. Germline V gene lookup returns CDR1 SGHAT and CDR2 FQNNGV. The CDR3 runs to 14 residues. CDR3 sequence reads: CASSLTTDGDTQYF. In nucleotides, the CDR3 is TGTGCCAGCAGCTTAACCACAGACGGAGATACGCAGTATTTT.

This clonotype appeared a single time. The genes are TRBV20-1 and TRBJ2-7; maybe TRBD2 (6 bases). Per germline, CDR1 DFQATT and CDR2 SNEGSKA (reference sequence). V was pared by 6 bases and J by 2 bases, with 17 bases between. The CDR3 has 14 residues. The CDR3: CSAPPLSGPYEQYF. For the CDR3, the DNA is TGCAGTGCCCCACCCCTTAGCGGTCCCTACGAGCAGTACTTC.

Only a few counts were recorded for this clonotype. V usage is TRBV12-3 or TRBV12-4 and J usage is TRBJ2-6, with D maybe TRBD1 (6 bases). The germline V and J ends were trimmed by 7 bases and 2 bases, with 18 bases remaining between them. The CDR3 totals 17 residues. The CDR3 DNA is TGTGCCAGCATTTTGTCCGCACGGACAGCTGGGGCCAACGTCCTGACTTTC. Its translation is CASILSARTAGANVLTF.

There are a few counts of this clonotype. The V and J genes are TRBV7-3 and TRBJ2-1; 9 bases agree with TRBD2. Trimming cost V 2 bases and J 4 bases; bases outside gene matches: 12. The CDR3 has 18 amino acids. Germline CDR1 SGHTA, CDR2 FQGTGA. The CDR3 bases are TGTGCCAGCAGCTTAGCGGGAGGGTGGACCGCCTCATACAATGAGCAGTTCTTC. It is translated as CASSLAGGWTASYNEQFF.

CDR3 protein: CASSEWVRAEAFF. Written as DNA, the CDR3 is TGTGCCAGCAGTGAGTGGGTCCGGGCTGAAGCTTTCTTT. The genes are TRBV6-2 or TRBV6-3 and TRBJ1-1; D is ambiguous. The V end was cut by 5 bases, the J end by 6 bases, with 13 bases between. The CDR3 is 13 amino acids. Germline-derived CDR1 and CDR2 are MNHEY and SVGEGT.